This T cell receptor beta chain appears in the sequencing data of a study of blood T cell repertoires in COVID-19. In the study overall: The study drew acute and convalescent COVID-19 samples from the United States, Italy and Spain. Sources were T cells, B-cell-depleted T cells, or PBMCs; the material itself was cDNA or gDNA.

Germline-derived CDR1 and CDR2 are LGHNT and FRNRAP. V was pared by 6 bases and J by 6 bases, with 17 bases of the junction left unmatched. CDR3 length: 17 residues. Original processing notes: Estimation of nucleated cell counts relied on the amplification of reference gene primers. Data came from immunoSEQ multiplex PCR; TCRdb stores just in-frame clones and leaves some out. D and trimming were read from the DNA, whereas the V and J calls and clone size are those reported in that table. The top ten hold under 9% of the sample, which has just over 150,000 clones, 70% to 85% seen once. This TCR was recovered from a woman aged 40 to 50 with COVID-19, enrolled during active disease. Sequencing was performed on peripheral blood. This sequence joins TRBV12-5 and TRBJ1-5; 7 bases are shared with TRBD1. In nucleotides, the CDR3 is TGTGCTAGTGGACCGACAATCAGACAGGGAGGAAGTCAGCCCCAGCATTTT. Its protein is CASGPTIRQGGSQPQHF.